One and the same sample provided the 9 T cell receptor beta chains below, sequenced in a study of PD-1 blockade in classical Hodgkin lymphoma. The table came from immunoSEQ multiplex PCR; TCRdb's copy has only in-frame clones and leaves some out. The sample contains tens of thousands of clones, about 88% of which appear only once. Documented time point: newly diagnosed, previously untreated cHL patient sample. From thawed PBMCs, CD4+ T cells were purified using magnetic negative selection. What was sequenced was CD4+ T cells from blood. The receptors were gathered from a human donor with classical Hodgkin lymphoma.

The chain is built from TRBV28 and TRBJ2-2; D is ambiguous. V dropped 10 bases and J dropped 3 bases, with 12 bases sitting between them. This CDR3 has 13 residues. Germline CDR1 MDHEN, CDR2 SYDVKM. The CDR3 is CATRGSYTGELFF. CDR3 in DNA: TGTGCCACCCGCGGAAGTTACACCGGGGAGCTGTTTTTT. Using reference TRBV28 and TRBJ2-2 for the parts outside the CDR3, the full variable domain is DVKVTQSSRYLVKRTGEKVFLECVQDMDHENMFWYRQDPGLGLRLIYFSYDVKMKEKGDIPEGYSVSREKKERFSLILESASTNQTSMYLCATRGSYTGELFFGEGSRLTVL.

The DNA of the CDR3 is TGTGCCAGTAGTATAGGGGCAGGGGCTAGTCAGCCCCAGCATTTT. As protein: CASSIGAGASQPQHF. The chain uses TRBV19 and TRBJ1-5, with D perhaps matching TRBD1 (6 bases). V was pared by 1 base and J by 6 bases, with 13 bases between. The germline CDR1 and CDR2 sequences are LNHDA and SQIVND (reference sequence). The CDR3 loop spans 15 amino acids.

The chain carries TRBV25-1 and TRBJ1-1; D is perhaps TRBD1 (5 bases). V was trimmed by 0 bases and J by 4 bases, leaving 9 bases between them. The CDR3 totals 14 residues. The V gene's germline CDR1 is MGHDK and CDR2 SYGVNS. The CDR3 bases are TGTGCCAGCAGTGAATATGGAAGGGGCACTGAAGCTTTCTTT. It codes for CASSEYGRGTEAFF.

This clone was picked up one time. The V gene is TRBV9, the J gene TRBJ1-6; D may be TRBD1 (6 bases). Between the trimmed V and J ends, which lost 0 bases and 8 bases, there was a span of 12 bases. This CDR3 is 15 amino acids long. The germline CDR1 and CDR2 sequences are SGDLS and YYNGEE. The CDR3 spells CASSVGTVSHSPLHF. The CDR3 DNA sequence: TGTGCCAGCAGCGTAGGGACAGTCTCCCATTCACCCCTCCACTTT.

The rearrangement links TRBV7-9 to TRBJ2-1, with 10 bases lining up with TRBD2. V shed 5 bases and J 7 bases; nucleotides not matched to a gene: 5. In germline, CDR1 is SEHNR, CDR2 FQNEAQ (reference sequence). The CDR3 is 14 amino acids. CDR3 region: CASSLELAGNEQFF. Here the CDR3 DNA reads TGTGCCAGCAGCCTCGAACTAGCGGGGAATGAGCAGTTCTTC.

This clone was seen only once. The V call is TRBV7-3, the J call TRBJ2-2; D ambiguous. The V gene lost 5 bases and the J gene lost 2 bases, with 3 bases spanning the gap. CDR3 length: 12 residues. The germline V gene encodes CDR1 SGHTA and CDR2 FQGTGA. The CDR3 bases are TGTGCCAGCAGCCATAACACCGGGGAGCTGTTTTTT. This gives the protein CASSHNTGELFF.

The rearrangement links TRBV19 to TRBJ1-2, with D perhaps TRBD1 (6 bases). Looked up from germline, CDR1 is LNHDA and CDR2 is SQIVND (reference sequence). This CDR3 is built from 14 residues. Trimming took off 3 bases at V and 8 bases at J, with 16 bases between the two ends. The CDR3 region is CASSILSGASGYTF. DNA of the CDR3: TGTGCCAGTAGTATTCTATCGGGGGCGAGCGGCTACACCTTC.

This clone occurred once. The chain recombines TRBV6-4 with TRBJ2-2; TRBD1 is a possible D gene (6 bases). V was cut by 4 bases and J by 4 bases, with 10 bases left in between. Germline-derived CDR1 and CDR2 are MRHNA and SNTAGT. This CDR3 is 14 amino acids long. CDR3 in DNA: TGTGCCAGCAGTGGGCAAGGGGGCACCGGGGAGCTGTTTTTT. It encodes CASSGQGGTGELFF.

J is TRBJ2-2 and V is TRBV9, with D possibly matching TRBD2 (5 bases). The V and J ends lost 4 bases and 1 base respectively, with 11 bases between them. The CDR3 consists of 15 residues. The germline V gene encodes CDR1 SGDLS and CDR2 YYNGEE. The CDR3 loop reads CASSQGLLNTGELFF. The CDR3 DNA is TGTGCCAGCAGCCAAGGACTCCTGAACACCGGGGAGCTGTTTTTT.